These 26 T cell receptor beta chains were all obtained from the same sample, sequenced in a study of T cell changes during pregnancy in multiple sclerosis. Only in-frame clones appear in the TCRdb table, and some are missing; sequencing was by immunoSEQ multiplex PCR. The repertoire holds fewer than 130,000 clones, with roughly nine tenths as singletons. Sequenced here: peripheral blood, sampled after pregnancy. Every receptor here comes from a female donor with multiple sclerosis, enrolled in a pregnancy study.

The chain employs TRBV6-5 and TRBJ1-2, with TRBD1 matching 8 bases. CDR3 length equals 15 residues. CDR1 MNHEY and CDR2 SVGAGI come from the germline V gene. With V trimmed by 3 bases and J by 8 bases, 11 bases remained unmatched. CDR3 protein: CASSYLIQGAGGYTF. DNA for the CDR3: TGTGCCAGCAGTTATCTAATTCAGGGGGCAGGAGGCTACACCTTC.

Here the CDR3 reads CASSLVGGTRTYEQYF. The CDR3 DNA sequence: TGTGCCAGCAGCTTGGTCGGTGGGACACGGACCTACGAGCAGTACTTC. The V call is TRBV5-4, the J call TRBJ2-7, with D possibly being TRBD1 (6 bases). This CDR3 comprises 16 residues. Trimming removed 0 bases at V and 2 bases at J, with 15 bases between. The germline CDR1 and CDR2 sequences are SGHNT and YYREEE (reference sequence).

The genes are TRBV7-2 and TRBJ2-7; 9 bases map to TRBD1. Trimming took 1 base from V and 4 from J; bases not matched to a gene: 2. Per the germline V gene, CDR1 is SGHTA and CDR2 is FQGNSA. The CDR3 spans 14 residues. The CDR3 DNA reads as TGTGCCAGCAGCTTAGACAGGGGGCGGTACGAGCAGTACTTC. Protein: CASSLDRGRYEQYF.

The rearrangement joins TRBV19 to TRBJ1-5, with a possible D match to TRBD1 (6 bases). The CDR3 consists of 15 residues. V was trimmed by 3 bases and J by 6 bases, leaving 15 bases between them. Germline V gene data show CDR1 as LNHDA and CDR2 as SQIVND (reference sequence). The DNA for the CDR3 is TGTGCCAGTAGTATCTCGCAACGAGGGGGTCAGCCCCAGCATTTT. This encodes CASSISQRGGQPQHF. Supplemented by reference TRBV19 and TRBJ1-5, the full variable domain reads DGGITQSPKYLFRKEGQNVTLSCEQNLNHDAMYWYRQDPGQGLRLIYYSQIVNDFQKGDIAEGYSVSREKKESFPLTVTSAQKNPTAFYLCASSISQRGGQPQHFGDGTRLSIL.

This clone was picked up one time. V is TRBV6-5 and J is TRBJ2-7; TRBD2 agrees at 7 bases. Germline V gene lookup returns CDR1 MNHEY and CDR2 SVGAGI. Trimming at V came to 6 bases and at J to 0 bases, leaving 8 bases not matched to a gene. This CDR3 is built from 15 residues. CDR3: CASRLLARSSYEQYF. Written as DNA, the CDR3 is TGTGCCAGCAGGCTACTAGCGAGGAGCTCCTACGAGCAGTACTTC.

This chain uses TRBV5-4 with TRBJ2-1; 10 bases align to TRBD1. The CDR3 is 16 residues long. The junction had 12 bases not matched to a gene; V was cut back by 10 bases and J by 2 bases. Germline loops: CDR1 SGHNT, CDR2 YYREEE (reference sequence). The CDR3 DNA reads as TGTGCCGGTCAAAGCCGGGACAGGGGAGCCTACAATGAGCAGTTCTTC. Protein sequence: CAGQSRDRGAYNEQFF.

This clone has only one observation. Here the CDR3 reads CASSSSGVAGGYTF. In DNA form, the CDR3 reads TGTGCCAGCAGCTCGAGTGGGGTCGCAGGGGGCTACACCTTC. The V call is TRBV7-3, the J call TRBJ1-2, with D perhaps TRBD1 (5 bases). V was clipped by 4 bases and J by 8 bases, with 17 bases between them. The length of the CDR3 is 14 residues. Germline CDR1 SGHTA, CDR2 FQGTGA.

This chain joins TRBV30 and TRBJ1-2; 7 nucleotides match TRBD1. The CDR3 sequence is 14 residues long. J was trimmed by 4 bases and V by 3 bases; bases with no gene match: 8. Germline CDR1 and CDR2: GTSNPN and SVGIG (reference sequence). The CDR3 region has the DNA TGTGCCTGGAGCCTGACAGGGTTTACCTATGGCTACACCTTC. It specifies CAWSLTGFTYGYTF. The full variable domain, its missing parts supplied by reference TRBV30 and TRBJ1-2, is SQTIHQWPATLVQPVGSPLSLECTVEGTSNPNLYWYRQAAGRGLQLLFYSVGIGQISSEVPQNLSASRPQDRQFILSSKKLLLSDSGFYLCAWSLTGFTYGYTFGSGTRLTVV.

The chain recombines TRBV5-1 with TRBJ2-3, with 10 bases that match TRBD2. This CDR3 comprises 17 residues. CDR1 and CDR2 (germline): SGHRS, YFSETQ. The junction had 7 bases not matched to a gene; V was cut back by 0 bases and J by 3 bases. Here the CDR3 reads CASSLEVAGGGTDTQYF. The CDR3 region has the DNA TGCGCCAGCAGCTTGGAGGTAGCGGGGGGCGGGACAGATACGCAGTATTTT.

This chain links TRBV6-1 with TRBJ2-7, with a possible D match to TRBD1 (6 bases). Trimming cost V 6 bases and J 2 bases, with 14 bases left between them. The CDR3 totals 14 residues. Per the germline V gene, CDR1 is MNHNS and CDR2 is SASEGT. CDR3 sequence reads: CASRGKTGTYEQYF. As DNA, the CDR3 is TGTGCCAGCAGGGGAAAGACAGGAACCTACGAGCAGTACTTC.

This clone has only one observation. This chain uses TRBV7-9 with TRBJ1-2; D is uncertain. The germline V gene encodes CDR1 SEHNR and CDR2 FQNEAQ (reference sequence). The CDR3 contains 13 residues. V lost 4 bases and J 8 bases, leaving 14 bases between the germline ends. CDR3 sequence reads: CASSSRRVGGYTF. The DNA for the CDR3 is TGTGCCAGCAGCTCCCGGAGAGTCGGGGGCTACACCTTC.

This rearrangement joins TRBV15 to TRBJ1-2; possibly TRBD1 for D (5 bases). Germline V gene data show CDR1 as LNHNV and CDR2 as YYDKDF (reference sequence). This CDR3 spans 13 amino acids. Trimming removed 0 bases at V and 7 bases at J, with 9 bases between. CDR3 coding DNA: TGTGCCACCAGCAGAGACAGGGATCGTGGCTACACCTTC. Encoded protein: CATSRDRDRGYTF.

The chain carries TRBV7-2 and TRBJ1-2; possible D gene TRBD1, 5 bases. Germline V gene data show CDR1 as SGHTA and CDR2 as FQGNSA. The V gene lost 3 bases and the J gene lost 0 bases, with 17 bases spanning the gap. This CDR3 contains 17 residues. The CDR3 DNA reads TGTGCCAGCAGCTTCTCTCCGACAGCTCTAGCTAACTATGGCTACACCTTC. This sequence encodes CASSFSPTALANYGYTF.

The genes are TRBV5-5 and TRBJ2-3; no clear D gene. Germline loops: CDR1 SGHKS, CDR2 YYEKEE (reference sequence). V dropped 1 base and J dropped 5 bases, with 11 bases sitting between them. The CDR3 extends over 14 amino acids. DNA for the CDR3: TGTGCCAGCAGCTTGCTGCCTATCCGAGATACGCAGTATTTT. This gives the protein CASSLLPIRDTQYF.

The V and J genes are TRBV10-3 and TRBJ1-4; TRBD1 matches 7 bases. CDR1 is ENHRY and CDR2 is SYGVKD in the germline V gene. The CDR3 consists of 15 residues. The V segment lost 6 bases and the J segment 2 bases; nucleotides outside the gene matches: 6. The CDR3 protein is CAISRGDSTNEKLFF. For the CDR3, the DNA is TGTGCCATCAGCAGGGGGGACAGTACTAATGAAAAACTGTTTTTT.

The chain carries TRBV5-6 and TRBJ2-7, with D possibly being TRBD2 (6 bases). Between the trimmed V and J ends, which lost 4 bases and 0 bases, there was a span of 14 bases. From germline, CDR1 is SGHDT and CDR2 YYEEEE. The CDR3 is 15 residues long. The CDR3 region has the DNA TGTGCCAGCAGCCGTATTAGCGGCGGCTCCTACGAGCAGTACTTC. This sequence encodes CASSRISGGSYEQYF.

The chain recombines TRBV19 with TRBJ1-5; the D is unclear. This CDR3 contains 13 residues. CDR1 is LNHDA, CDR2 SQIVND, per germline (reference sequence). Deletions cut 7 bases from V and 3 bases from J, with 10 bases between. CDR3 region: CASTWEFNQPQHF. The CDR3 nucleotides read TGTGCCAGTACGTGGGAGTTCAATCAGCCCCAGCATTTT.

The V and J genes are TRBV27 and TRBJ2-2; 10 bases map to TRBD2. Germline CDR1 reads MNHEY; CDR2 reads SMNVEV (reference sequence). The CDR3 has 15 residues. V dropped 4 bases and J dropped 5; count of bases not matched to a gene: 4. The CDR3 DNA reads as TGTGCCAGCAGTTCCAGCGGGGGGGCTACCGGGGAGCTGTTTTTT. Amino acids: CASSSSGGATGELFF.

This rearrangement joins TRBV5-1 to TRBJ1-3; a possible D gene is TRBD1 (5 bases). This CDR3 is 15 amino acids long. The ends were cut back, 4 bases at V and 4 bases at J, with 15 bases in the middle. Per germline, CDR1 SGHRS and CDR2 YFSETQ. This CDR3 reads CASSTDGTSGNTIYF. For the CDR3, the DNA is TGCGCCAGCAGCACCGACGGGACTTCGGGAAACACCATATATTTT.

This chain links TRBV4-1 with TRBJ2-7; a possible D gene is TRBD2 (5 bases). CDR3 length: 15 residues. The germline V gene encodes CDR1 MGHRA and CDR2 YSYEKL. Trimming stripped 4 bases from V and 0 bases from J, with 13 bases between. DNA of the CDR3: TGCGCCAGCAGCCTGGTGGTAGGGAGCTCCTACGAGCAGTACTTC. Protein: CASSLVVGSSYEQYF.

The gene calls are TRBV27 and TRBJ1-3; 8 bases are shared with TRBD1. The CDR3 sequence is 16 residues long. CDR1 is MNHEY and CDR2 is SMNVEV in the germline V gene (reference sequence). Trimming at V came to 5 bases and at J to 2 bases, leaving 8 bases not matched to a gene. The CDR3 region has the DNA TGTGCCAGCAGTGCGGACAGGGAAGGAACTGGAAACACCATATATTTT. Amino acids: CASSADREGTGNTIYF.

This chain uses TRBV30 with TRBJ1-5; weak D call: TRBD1 (6 bases). CDR3 length: 13 amino acids. Trimming shortened V by 1 base and J by 6 bases, and 10 bases separated the two germline ends. Germline V gene lookup returns CDR1 GTSNPN and CDR2 SVGIG (reference sequence). CDR3 bases: TGTGCCTGGAGTGGGCAGGGGCGTCAGCCCCAGCATTTT. It specifies CAWSGQGRQPQHF.

The chain carries TRBV27 and TRBJ2-7, with 7 bases matching TRBD1. Germline CDR1 MNHEY, CDR2 SMNVEV (reference sequence). The CDR3 has 12 residues. V dropped 6 bases and J dropped 2; count of bases not matched to a gene: 1. CDR3 in DNA: TGTGCCAGCAGGGGACAGACCTACGAGCAGTACTTC. Its translation: CASRGQTYEQYF.

The V call is TRBV10-3, the J call TRBJ1-2, with 7 bases that match TRBD1. CDR3 size: 15 residues. V lost 2 bases, J lost 8 bases, and 11 bases stayed unmatched. CDR1 and CDR2 from the germline V gene are ENHRY and SYGVKD. The CDR3 DNA follows: TGTGCCATCAGTGAGCAAATTACGACAGGGTCAGGCTACACCTTC. Its protein is CAISEQITTGSGYTF.

The chain carries TRBV21-1 and TRBJ2-7; the table names TRBD2, a call not compared with the DNA. TRBV21-1 represents a pseudogene. The CDR3 has 16 amino acids. The CDR3 reads CASSTPGDYQSYEQYF. DNA for the CDR3: TGTGCCAGCAGCACCCCAGGGGACTATCAATCCTACGAGCAGTACTTC.

V usage is TRBV27 and J usage is TRBJ2-3; 14 bases agree with TRBD2. The CDR3 spans 18 residues. J lost 4 bases, V lost 5 bases, and 11 bases had no gene match. Germline V gene data show CDR1 as MNHEY and CDR2 as SMNVEV (reference sequence). CDR3 sequence reads: CASSVIRLAGGIPDTQYF. In DNA form, the CDR3 reads TGTGCCAGCAGTGTTATCCGACTAGCGGGGGGGATTCCAGATACGCAGTATTTT.